The 4 T cell receptor beta chains presented below share a single source sample, sequenced in a study of cytomegalovirus exposure and HLA in healthy donors. The PCR contained 60 Vbeta and 13 Jbeta primers. The protocol was immunoSEQ multiplex PCR, while the TCRdb copy is restricted to in-frame clones and leaves out a portion. In the table there are around 100,000 clones, 65% to 80% of which are singletons. Sample: PBMCs. These receptors originate from a woman younger than 30 in good health and CMV-seropositive.

The gene calls are TRBV7-2 and TRBJ2-5; 9 positions agree with TRBD2. The length of the CDR3 is 15 residues. V shed 3 bases and J 5 bases; nucleotides not matched to a gene: 7. Germline CDR1 SGHTA, CDR2 FQGNSA. This chain's CDR3 is CASSFPGLASETQYF. The CDR3 DNA reads TGTGCCAGCAGCTTTCCGGGACTAGCTTCCGAGACCCAGTACTTC.

Comment on this clone: At one boundary the junction diverges from the germline segment, which might be a read error. This chain joins TRBV7-7 and TRBJ1-4, with D hard to call. The germline V gene encodes CDR1 SSHAT and CDR2 FNYEAQ (reference sequence). There are 17 residues in the CDR3. The CDR3 nucleotides are TGTGCTAGCAGCTTACTCCCCTACCCCCCGCCCGCTGAAAAACTGTTTTTT. Amino acid sequence: CASSLLPYPPPAEKLFF.

This clone came up a few times. The chain links TRBV30 to TRBJ2-5; 9 bases are a match to TRBD2. V was pared by 5 bases and J by 3 bases, with 7 bases of the junction left unmatched. Germline CDR1 and CDR2: GTSNPN and SVGIG (reference sequence). This CDR3 contains 14 residues. CDR3 region: CAWGKTSGKETQYF. In nucleotides, the CDR3 is TGTGCCTGGGGTAAGACTAGCGGAAAAGAGACCCAGTACTTC.

In this sample, this clone turned up once. The chain links TRBV6-6 to TRBJ1-5; 7 bases agree with TRBD1. Per germline, CDR1 MNHNY and CDR2 SVGAGI (reference sequence). The CDR3 has 14 amino acids. Trimming took 6 bases from V and 3 from J; bases not matched to a gene: 5. CDR3 in amino acids: CASSLQGINQPQHF. As DNA, the CDR3 is TGTGCCAGCAGCCTACAGGGGATCAATCAGCCCCAGCATTTT.